The rows below give T cell receptor beta chains drawn from one sample of a study of blood T cell repertoires in COVID-19. Here immunoSEQ multiplex PCR was the method, and the copy in TCRdb shows in-frame clones only, minus some. This sample has some 26,000 clones, with roughly 85% found just once. The source material was peripheral blood. The receptors were gathered from a human donor with active COVID-19. The donor label of this sample is uncertain. CDR3s include the opening cysteine and the closing phenylalanine or tryptophan.

v_call	j_call	cdr3_aa
TRBV21-1	TRBJ2-2	CASSKSGRPDPDTGELFF
TRBV19	TRBJ2-7	CASSPHQGTVYEQYF
TRBV19	TRBJ2-1	CASSIGGGEQFF
TRBV6-5	TRBJ1-1	CASSYGGTEAFF
TRBV5-6	TRBJ2-6	CASSLEFRNGRSGANVLTF
TRBV19	TRBJ1-1	CASSIAGQGEAFF
TRBV20-1	TRBJ2-1	CSASKGPTYNEQFF
TRBV5-1	TRBJ2-7	CASSLAGGLYEQYF
TRBV28	TRBJ2-1	CASSYGGLAGAEQFF
TRBV12-1	TRBJ2-2	CASSFGELGGFGELFF
TRBV11-2	TRBJ2-7	CASSQDRLNEQYF
TRBV5-4	TRBJ1-2	CASSLGTAYGYTF